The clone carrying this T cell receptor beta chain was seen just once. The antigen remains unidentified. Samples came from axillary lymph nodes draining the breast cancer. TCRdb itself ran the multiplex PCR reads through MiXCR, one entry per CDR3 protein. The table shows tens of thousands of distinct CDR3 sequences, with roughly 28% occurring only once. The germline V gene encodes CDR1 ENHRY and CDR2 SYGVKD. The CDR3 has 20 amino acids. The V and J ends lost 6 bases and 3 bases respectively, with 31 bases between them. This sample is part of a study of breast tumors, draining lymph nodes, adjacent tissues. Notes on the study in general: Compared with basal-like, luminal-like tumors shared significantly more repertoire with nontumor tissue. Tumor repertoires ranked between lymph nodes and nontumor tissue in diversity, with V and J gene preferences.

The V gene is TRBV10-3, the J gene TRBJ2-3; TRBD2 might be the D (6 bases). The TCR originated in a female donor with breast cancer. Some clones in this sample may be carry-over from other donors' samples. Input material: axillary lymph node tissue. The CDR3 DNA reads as TGTGCCATCAGGCACCGGCCCTATTGGGGAGGTCTTTCAGAGACAGATACGCAGTATTTT. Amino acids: CAIRHRPYWGGLSETDTQYF.